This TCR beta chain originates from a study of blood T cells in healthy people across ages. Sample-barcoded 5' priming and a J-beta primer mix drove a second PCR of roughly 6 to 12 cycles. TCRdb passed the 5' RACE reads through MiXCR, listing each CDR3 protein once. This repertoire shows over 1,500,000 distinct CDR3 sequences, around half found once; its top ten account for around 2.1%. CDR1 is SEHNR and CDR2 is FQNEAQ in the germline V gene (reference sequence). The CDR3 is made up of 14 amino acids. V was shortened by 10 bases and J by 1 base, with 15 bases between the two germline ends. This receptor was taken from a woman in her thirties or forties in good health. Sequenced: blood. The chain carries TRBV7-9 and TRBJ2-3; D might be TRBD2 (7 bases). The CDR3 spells CAIAWRGRTDTQYF. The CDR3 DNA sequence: TGTGCCATCGCCTGGCGGGGGCGCACAGATACGCAGTATTTT. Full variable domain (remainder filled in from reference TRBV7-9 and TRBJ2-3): DTGVSQNPRHKITKRGQNVTFRCDPISEHNRLYWYRQTLGQGPEFLTYFQNEAQLEKSRLLSDRFSAERPKGSFSTLEIQRTEQGDSAMYLCAIAWRGRTDTQYFGPGTRLTVL.